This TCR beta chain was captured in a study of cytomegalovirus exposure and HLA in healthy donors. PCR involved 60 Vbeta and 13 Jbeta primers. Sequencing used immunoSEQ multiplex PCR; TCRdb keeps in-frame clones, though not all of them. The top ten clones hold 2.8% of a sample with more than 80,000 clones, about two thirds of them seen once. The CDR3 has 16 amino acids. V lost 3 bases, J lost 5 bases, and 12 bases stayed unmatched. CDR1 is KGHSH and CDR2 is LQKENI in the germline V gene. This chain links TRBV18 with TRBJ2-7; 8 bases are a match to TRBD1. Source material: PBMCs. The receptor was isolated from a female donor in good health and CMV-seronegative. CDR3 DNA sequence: TGTGCCAGCTCACCGCTGTACCGACAGGGGAAACACGAGCAGTACTTC. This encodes CASSPLYRQGKHEQYF.